The 3 T cell receptor beta chains in this list originate from one sample, sequenced in a study of T cell changes during pregnancy in multiple sclerosis. Repertoires were generated with immunoSEQ multiplex PCR, while TCRdb's copy carries only in-frame clones and drops some. Of approximately 70,000 clones in the sample, 94% were seen once. The specimen was CD4+ T cells from peripheral blood mononuclear cells, collected after pregnancy. The source is a female donor with multiple sclerosis, enrolled in a pregnancy study.

The chain joins TRBV2 to TRBJ2-1; 10 bases match TRBD2. This CDR3 is 15 amino acids long. The germline V gene encodes CDR1 SNHLY and CDR2 FYNNEI. Trimming removed 6 bases from V and 13 bases from J; junction bases left unmatched: 15. CDR3 in amino acids: CASSIRTSGNREQFF. The CDR3 DNA sequence: TGTGCCAGCAGCATACGGACTAGCGGCAACCGGGAACAGTTCTTC.

The chain has TRBV6-5 and TRBJ2-7; TRBD2 agrees at 11 bases. The CDR3 is 15 amino acids. The germline CDR1 and CDR2 sequences are MNHEY and SVGAGI. Germline trimming cut 2 bases from V and 6 bases from J; bases unmatched to any gene: 6. The CDR3 sequence: CASSYGTSGFPEQYF. For the CDR3, the DNA is TGTGCCAGCAGTTACGGGACTAGCGGATTCCCCGAGCAGTACTTC.

In its sample, this clone was seen once. The gene calls are TRBV4-1 and TRBJ2-7, with 8 bases that match TRBD2. Trimming took 1 base from V and 0 from J; bases not matched to a gene: 8. CDR1 is MGHRA and CDR2 is YSYEKL in the germline V gene. This CDR3 comprises 17 residues. This chain's CDR3 is CASSQGVLAAFSYEQYF. The CDR3 bases are TGCGCCAGCAGCCAAGGGGTACTAGCGGCCTTCTCCTACGAGCAGTACTTC.